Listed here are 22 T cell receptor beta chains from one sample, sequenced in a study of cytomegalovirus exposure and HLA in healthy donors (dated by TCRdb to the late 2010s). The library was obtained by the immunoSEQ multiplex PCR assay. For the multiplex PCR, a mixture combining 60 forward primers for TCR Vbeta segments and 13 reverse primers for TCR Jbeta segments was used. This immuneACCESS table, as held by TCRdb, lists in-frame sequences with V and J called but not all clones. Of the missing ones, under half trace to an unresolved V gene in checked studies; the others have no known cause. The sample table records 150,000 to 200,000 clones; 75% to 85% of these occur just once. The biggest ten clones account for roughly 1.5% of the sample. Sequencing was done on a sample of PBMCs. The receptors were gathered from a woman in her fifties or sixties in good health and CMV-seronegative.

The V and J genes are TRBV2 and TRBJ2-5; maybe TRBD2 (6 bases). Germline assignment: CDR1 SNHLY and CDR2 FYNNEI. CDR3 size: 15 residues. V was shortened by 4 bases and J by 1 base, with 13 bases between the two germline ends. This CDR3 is CASSGLRGLQETQYF. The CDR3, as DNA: TGTGCCAGCAGTGGGTTGCGGGGCCTCCAAGAGACCCAGTACTTC.

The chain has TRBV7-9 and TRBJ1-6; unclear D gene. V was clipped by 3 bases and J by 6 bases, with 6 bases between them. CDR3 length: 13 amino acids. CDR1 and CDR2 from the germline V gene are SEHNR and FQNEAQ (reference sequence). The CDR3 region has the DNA TGTGCCAGCAGCTTTACAGCTAATTCACCCCTCCACTTT. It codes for CASSFTANSPLHF. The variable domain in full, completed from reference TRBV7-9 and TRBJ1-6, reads DTGVSQNPRHKITKRGQNVTFRCDPISEHNRLYWYRQTLGQGPEFLTYFQNEAQLEKSRLLSDRFSAERPKGSFSTLEIQRTEQGDSAMYLCASSFTANSPLHFGNGTRLTVT.

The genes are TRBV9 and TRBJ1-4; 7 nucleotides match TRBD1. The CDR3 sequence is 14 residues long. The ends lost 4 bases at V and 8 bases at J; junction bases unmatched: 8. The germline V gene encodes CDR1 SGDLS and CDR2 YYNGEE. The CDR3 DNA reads TGTGCCAGCAGCCGAGGGACAGATTACGAAAAACTGTTTTTT. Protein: CASSRGTDYEKLFF.

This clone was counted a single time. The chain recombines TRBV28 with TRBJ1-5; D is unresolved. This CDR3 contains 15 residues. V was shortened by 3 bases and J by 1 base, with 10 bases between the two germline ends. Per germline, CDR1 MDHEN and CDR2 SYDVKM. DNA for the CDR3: TGTGCCAGCAGTTTTTACGGGGTAAGCAATCAGCCCCAGCATTTT. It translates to CASSFYGVSNQPQHF.

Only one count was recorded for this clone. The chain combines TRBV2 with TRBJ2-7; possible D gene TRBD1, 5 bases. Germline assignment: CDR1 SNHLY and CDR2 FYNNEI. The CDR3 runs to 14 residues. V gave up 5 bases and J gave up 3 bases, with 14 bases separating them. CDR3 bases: TGTGCCAGCAGTCCGGATGGACACCTCTACGAGCAGTACTTC. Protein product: CASSPDGHLYEQYF. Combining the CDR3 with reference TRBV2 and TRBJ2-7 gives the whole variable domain EPEVTQTPSHQVTQMGQEVILRCVPISNHLYFYWYRQILGQKVEFLVSFYNNEISEKSEIFDDQFSVERPDGSNFTLKIRSTKLEDSAMYFCASSPDGHLYEQYFGPGTRLTVT.

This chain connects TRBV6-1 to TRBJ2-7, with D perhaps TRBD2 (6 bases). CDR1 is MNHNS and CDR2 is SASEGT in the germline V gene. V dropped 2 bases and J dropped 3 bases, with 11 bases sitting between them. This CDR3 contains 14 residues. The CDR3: CASSERKGGYEQYF. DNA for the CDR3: TGTGCCAGCAGTGAACGTAAGGGAGGCTACGAGCAGTACTTC.

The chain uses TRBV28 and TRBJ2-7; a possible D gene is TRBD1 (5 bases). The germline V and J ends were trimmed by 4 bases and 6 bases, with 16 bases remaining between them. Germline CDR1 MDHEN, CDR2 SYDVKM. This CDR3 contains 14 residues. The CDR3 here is CASSWAGYSVEQYF. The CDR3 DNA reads TGTGCCAGCAGTTGGGCAGGGTACTCGGTCGAGCAGTACTTC.

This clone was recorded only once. Here the CDR3 DNA reads TGTGCCAGCTCACCAGTTGGCGGCGGAGATACGCAGTATTTT. It codes for CASSPVGGGDTQYF. This chain joins TRBV18 and TRBJ2-3; D is uncertain. The CDR3 sequence is 14 residues long. CDR1 and CDR2 (germline): KGHSH, LQKENI. The V gene lost 2 bases and the J gene lost 5 bases, with 11 bases spanning the gap.

This chain's CDR3 is CASSQVDRAETEAFF. As DNA, the CDR3 is TGCGCCAGCAGCCAAGTTGACAGGGCCGAGACTGAAGCTTTCTTT. The chain has TRBV4-3 and TRBJ1-1, with 7 bases lining up with TRBD1. The V segment lost 1 base and the J segment 5 bases; nucleotides outside the gene matches: 7. The germline CDR1 and CDR2 sequences are LGHNA and YSLEER. The CDR3 has 15 amino acids.

The CDR3, as DNA: TGTGCCAGCAGTTACTCCCGGACAGGGGACTATGGCTACACCTTC. Its translation is CASSYSRTGDYGYTF. The V call is TRBV6-5, the J call TRBJ1-2; 9 bases agree with TRBD1. V was clipped by 0 bases and J by 3 bases; unmatched bases: 2. Germline V lookup: CDR1 MNHEY, CDR2 SVGAGI. This CDR3 has 15 residues.

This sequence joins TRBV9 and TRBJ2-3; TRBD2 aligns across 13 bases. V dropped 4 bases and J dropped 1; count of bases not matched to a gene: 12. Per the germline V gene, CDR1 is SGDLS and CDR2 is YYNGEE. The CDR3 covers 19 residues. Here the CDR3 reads CASSPPGLAGVWGTDTQYF. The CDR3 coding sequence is TGTGCCAGCAGCCCCCCTGGACTAGCGGGAGTGTGGGGCACAGATACGCAGTATTTT.

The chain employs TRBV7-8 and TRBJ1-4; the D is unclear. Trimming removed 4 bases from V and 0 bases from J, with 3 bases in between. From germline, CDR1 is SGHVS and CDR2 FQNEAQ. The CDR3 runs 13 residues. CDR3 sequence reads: CASSSTTNEKLFF. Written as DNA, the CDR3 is TGTGCCAGCAGCTCCACAACTAATGAAAAACTGTTTTTT.

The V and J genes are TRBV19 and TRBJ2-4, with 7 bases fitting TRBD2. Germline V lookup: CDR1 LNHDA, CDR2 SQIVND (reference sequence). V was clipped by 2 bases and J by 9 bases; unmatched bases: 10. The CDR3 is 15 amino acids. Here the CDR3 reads CASSILIGLDSIQYF. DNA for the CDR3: TGTGCCAGTAGTATATTAATAGGACTAGACTCCATTCAGTACTTC.

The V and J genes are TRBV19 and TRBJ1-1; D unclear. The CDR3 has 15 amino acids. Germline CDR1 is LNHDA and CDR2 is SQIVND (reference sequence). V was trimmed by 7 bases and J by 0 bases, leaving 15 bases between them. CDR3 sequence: CASTKRRALNTEAFF. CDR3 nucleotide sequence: TGTGCCAGTACCAAGAGGAGGGCCTTGAACACTGAAGCTTTCTTT.

This CDR3 reads CASSPFQGRSDTQYF. The CDR3, as DNA: TGCGCCAGCAGCCCCTTCCAGGGGCGCTCAGATACGCAGTATTTT. The gene calls are TRBV5-1 and TRBJ2-3; D might be TRBD1 (6 bases). Trimming stripped 4 bases from V and 4 bases from J, with 16 bases between. Per germline, CDR1 SGHRS and CDR2 YFSETQ. This CDR3 has 15 residues.

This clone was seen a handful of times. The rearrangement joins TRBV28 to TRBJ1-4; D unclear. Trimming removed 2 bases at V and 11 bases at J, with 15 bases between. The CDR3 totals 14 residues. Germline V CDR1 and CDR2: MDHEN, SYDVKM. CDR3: CASSLVIWAHKLFF. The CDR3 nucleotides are TGTGCCAGCAGTTTAGTCATTTGGGCTCACAAACTGTTTTTT. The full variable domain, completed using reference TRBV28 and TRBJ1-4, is DVKVTQSSRYLVKRTGEKVFLECVQDMDHENMFWYRQDPGLGLRLIYFSYDVKMKEKGDIPEGYSVSREKKERFSLILESASTNQTSMYLCASSLVIWAHKLFFGSGTQLSVL.

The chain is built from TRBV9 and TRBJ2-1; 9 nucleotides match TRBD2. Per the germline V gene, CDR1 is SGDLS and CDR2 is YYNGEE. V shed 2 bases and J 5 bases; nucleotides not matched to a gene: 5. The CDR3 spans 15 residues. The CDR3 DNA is TGTGCCAGCAGCGTTAGCGGGAGCAGGAACAATGAGCAGTTCTTC. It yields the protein CASSVSGSRNNEQFF.

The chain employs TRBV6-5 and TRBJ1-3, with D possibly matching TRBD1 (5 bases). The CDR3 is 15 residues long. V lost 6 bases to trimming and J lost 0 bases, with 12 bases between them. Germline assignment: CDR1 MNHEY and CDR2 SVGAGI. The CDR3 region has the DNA TGTGCCAGCAGGCCCCAGGGTTTCTCTGGAAACACCATATATTTT. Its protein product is CASRPQGFSGNTIYF.

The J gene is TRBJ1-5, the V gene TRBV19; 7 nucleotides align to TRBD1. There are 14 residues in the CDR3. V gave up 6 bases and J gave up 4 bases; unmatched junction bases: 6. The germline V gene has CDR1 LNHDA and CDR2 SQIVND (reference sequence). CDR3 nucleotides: TGTGCCAGTAGAGAGGGACAGATAAATCAGCCCCAGCATTTT. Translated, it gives CASREGQINQPQHF. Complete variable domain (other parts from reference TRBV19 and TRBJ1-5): DGGITQSPKYLFRKEGQNVTLSCEQNLNHDAMYWYRQDPGQGLRLIYYSQIVNDFQKGDIAEGYSVSREKKESFPLTVTSAQKNPTAFYLCASREGQINQPQHFGDGTRLSIL.

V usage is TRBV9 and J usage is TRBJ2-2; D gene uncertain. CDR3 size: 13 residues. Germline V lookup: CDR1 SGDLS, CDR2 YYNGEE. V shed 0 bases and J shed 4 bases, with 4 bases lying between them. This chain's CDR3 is CASSVGLTGELFF. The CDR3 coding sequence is TGTGCCAGCAGCGTAGGGCTCACCGGGGAGCTGTTTTTT.

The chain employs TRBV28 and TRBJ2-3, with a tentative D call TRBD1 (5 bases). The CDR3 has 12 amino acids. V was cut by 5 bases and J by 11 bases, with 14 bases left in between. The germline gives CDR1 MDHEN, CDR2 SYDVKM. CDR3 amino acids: CASSLQALRQYF. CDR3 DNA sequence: TGTGCCAGCAGTCTACAGGCGCTTCGGCAGTATTTT.

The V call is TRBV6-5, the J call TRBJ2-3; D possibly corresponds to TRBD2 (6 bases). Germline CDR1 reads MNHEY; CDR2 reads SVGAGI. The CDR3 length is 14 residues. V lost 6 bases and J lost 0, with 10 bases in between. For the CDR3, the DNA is TGTGCCAGCAGCCCCGGGACTAGCACAGATACGCAGTATTTT. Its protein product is CASSPGTSTDTQYF.